This T cell receptor (beta chain) was observed in a study of glioma-infiltrating T cells. Amplification of TCR alpha and beta CDR3 regions from RNA used iRepertoire nested multiplex PCR. Tissue mRNA or PBMC total RNA, roughly 90-400 ng, went into one-step reverse transcription and amplification. TCRdb used MiXCR to reprocess the multiplex PCR reads, holding one entry per CDR3 protein. The sample carries about 180,000 distinct CDR3 sequences, roughly two fifths recorded once. Study-wide findings and caveats: Tissue-blood divergence was below expectation in non-neoplastic patients, above in gliomas. Tissue and blood shared very few CDR3 sequences.

In regard to this clonotype: Its antigen is unknown. Just one base apart from a much larger clone, this may be a read error.

Trimming removed 6 bases at V and 2 bases at J, with 11 bases between. Germline CDR1 reads DFQATT; CDR2 reads SNEGSKA (reference sequence). The CDR3 contains 12 residues. Sequenced: glioma tissue, nonneoplastic brain tissue, or PBMCs (not recorded which). This sequence originates from a human donor with low-grade glioma or glioblastoma, undergoing nonglioma brain surgery, or in good health (not recorded which). The gene calls are TRBV20-1 and TRBJ2-7; TRBD1 might be the D (5 bases). The CDR3 DNA follows: TGCAGTGCCGGACATGTAGCCTACGAGCAGTACTTC. This sequence encodes CSAGHVAYEQYF.